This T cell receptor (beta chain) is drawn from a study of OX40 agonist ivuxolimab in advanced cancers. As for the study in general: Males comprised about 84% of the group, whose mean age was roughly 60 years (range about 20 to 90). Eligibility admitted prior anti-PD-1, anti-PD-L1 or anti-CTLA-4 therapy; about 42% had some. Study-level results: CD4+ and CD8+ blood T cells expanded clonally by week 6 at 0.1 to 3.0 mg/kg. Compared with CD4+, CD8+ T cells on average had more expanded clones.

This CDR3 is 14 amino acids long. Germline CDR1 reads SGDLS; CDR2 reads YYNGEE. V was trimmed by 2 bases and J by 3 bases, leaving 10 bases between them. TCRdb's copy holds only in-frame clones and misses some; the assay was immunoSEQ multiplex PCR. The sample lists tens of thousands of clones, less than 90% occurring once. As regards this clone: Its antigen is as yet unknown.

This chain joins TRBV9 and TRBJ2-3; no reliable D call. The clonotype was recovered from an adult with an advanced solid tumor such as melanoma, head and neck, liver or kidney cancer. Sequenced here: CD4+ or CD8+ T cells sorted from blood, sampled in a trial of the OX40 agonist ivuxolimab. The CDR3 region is CASSVGRATDTQYF. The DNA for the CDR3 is TGTGCCAGCAGCGTCGGCCGGGCGACAGATACGCAGTATTTT.